This T cell receptor beta chain is drawn from a study of long-term antiretroviral therapy in people with HIV. The V gene end was trimmed by 3 bases and the J gene end by 2 bases; junction bases not matched to a gene: 6. Looked up from germline, CDR1 is SGHTA and CDR2 is FQGNSA. This CDR3 is built from 16 residues. Running of the v3.0 immunoSEQ assay took place at survey level. Assay: immunoSEQ multiplex PCR; the TCRdb copy retains only in-frame clones and omits some. The sample has 20,000 to 25,000 clones, around 87% seen once; the top ten hold 8% to 8.5%. The clonotype was recovered from a man aged 18 to 35 with HIV. The starting material was unsorted PBMCs, obtained 0.2 years before starting antiretroviral therapy. The V and J genes are TRBV7-2 and TRBJ2-3; 9 nucleotides line up with TRBD2. CDR3 sequence reads: CASSFLAGSSTDTQYF. CDR3 DNA: TGTGCCAGCAGCTTTCTAGCGGGGTCCTCCACAGATACGCAGTATTTT.